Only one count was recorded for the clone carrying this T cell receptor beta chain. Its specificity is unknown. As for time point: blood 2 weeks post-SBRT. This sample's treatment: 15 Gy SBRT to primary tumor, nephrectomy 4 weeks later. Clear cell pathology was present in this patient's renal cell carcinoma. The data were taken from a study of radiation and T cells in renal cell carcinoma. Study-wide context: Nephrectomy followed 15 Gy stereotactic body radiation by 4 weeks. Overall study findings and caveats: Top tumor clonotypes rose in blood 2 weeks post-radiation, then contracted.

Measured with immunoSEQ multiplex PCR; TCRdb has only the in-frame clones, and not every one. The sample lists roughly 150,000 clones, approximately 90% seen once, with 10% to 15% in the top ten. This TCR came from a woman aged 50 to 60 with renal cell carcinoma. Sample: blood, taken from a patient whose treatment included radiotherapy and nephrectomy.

CDR3 sequence reads: CASSIGPSGTDTQYF. In nucleotides, the CDR3 is TGTGCCAGTAGTATTGGCCCCTCGGGTACAGATACGCAGTATTTT. The rearrangement uses TRBV19 and TRBJ2-3; no clear D. CDR1 and CDR2 (germline): LNHDA, SQIVND (reference sequence). V dropped 3 bases and J dropped 3 bases, with 13 bases sitting between them. This CDR3 comprises 15 residues.